The text below deals with one TCR beta chain. Produced via immunoSEQ multiplex PCR; TCRdb's table is partial and in-frame only. Of about 480,000 clones in the sample, 85% to 90% were seen once. These data belong to a study of blood T cell repertoires in COVID-19. Between the trimmed V and J ends, which lost 0 bases and 0 bases, there was a span of 12 bases. This CDR3 is built from 16 residues. Germline loops: CDR1 MNHEY, CDR2 SVGAGI. This receptor was taken from a woman aged 35 to 49 who had recovered from COVID-19. This chain joins TRBV6-5 and TRBJ2-7; possible D gene TRBD2, 6 bases. Specimen: PBMCs or T cells enriched from blood (not recorded which). The CDR3 region is CASSYSTGERSYEQYF. The CDR3 DNA is TGTGCCAGCAGTTACTCGACGGGGGAACGCTCCTACGAGCAGTACTTC.